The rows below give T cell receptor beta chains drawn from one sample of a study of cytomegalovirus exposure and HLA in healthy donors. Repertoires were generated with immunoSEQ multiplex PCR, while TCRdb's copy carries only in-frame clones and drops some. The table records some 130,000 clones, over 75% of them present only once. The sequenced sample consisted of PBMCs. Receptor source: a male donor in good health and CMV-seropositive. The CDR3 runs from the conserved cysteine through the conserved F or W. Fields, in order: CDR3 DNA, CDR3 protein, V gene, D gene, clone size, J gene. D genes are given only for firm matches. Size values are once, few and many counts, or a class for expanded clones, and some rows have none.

DNA: TGTGCCAGCAGCCACCGGGACAGAGACAATGAGCAGTTCTTC
CDR3: CASSHRDRDNEQFF
V: TRBV5-4
D: TRBD1
size: -
J: TRBJ2-1

DNA: TGTGCCAGCAGCGTGAGGGACAGGGGGCTTGGAAACACCATATATTTT
CDR3: CASSVRDRGLGNTIYF
V: TRBV5-6
D: TRBD1
size: -
J: TRBJ1-3

DNA: TGTGCCAGCAGTCCGCCAGTAACCTATGGCTACACCTTC
CDR3: CASSPPVTYGYTF
V: TRBV28
D: -
size: few
J: TRBJ1-2

DNA: TGTGCCAGCAGCTTACAACAGGTCTCCTACGAGCAGTACTTC
CDR3: CASSLQQVSYEQYF
V: TRBV5-6
D: -
size: once
J: TRBJ2-7

DNA: TGCGCCAGCAGCTTGCAACTAGCGGGCTCCTACAATGAGCAGTTCTTC
CDR3: CASSLQLAGSYNEQFF
V: TRBV5-1
D: TRBD2
size: -
J: TRBJ2-1

DNA: TGTGCCAGCAGCCCGGGACAGAGCGCGAACACCGGGGAGCTGTTTTTT
CDR3: CASSPGQSANTGELFF
V: TRBV7-9
D: TRBD1
size: -
J: TRBJ2-2

DNA: TGTGCCAGCAGCCCAGGGACAGGGCCCGGGGAGCTGTTTTTT
CDR3: CASSPGTGPGELFF
V: TRBV5-4
D: TRBD1
size: -
J: TRBJ2-2

DNA: TGTGCCAGCAGCTTAAGCGGGATAGGGGAGACCCAGTACTTC
CDR3: CASSLSGIGETQYF
V: TRBV13
D: TRBD2
size: -
J: TRBJ2-5

DNA: TGTGCCAGCTCACCCTCCGGGGTATCCTACGAGCAGTACTTC
CDR3: CASSPSGVSYEQYF
V: TRBV18
D: -
size: -
J: TRBJ2-7

DNA: TGTGCCTGGAGTAGCCTCTACACTGAAGCTTTCTTT
CDR3: CAWSSLYTEAFF
V: TRBV30
D: -
size: -
J: TRBJ1-1

DNA: TGTGCCAGCAGTACTTGGGAGGGAGAGACCCAGTACTTC
CDR3: CASSTWEGETQYF
V: TRBV5-4
D: TRBD2
size: -
J: TRBJ2-5

DNA: TGTGCCGACAGGATGGGGGCCGACAACACTGAAGCTTTCTTT
CDR3: CADRMGADNTEAFF
V: TRBV2
D: -
size: few
J: TRBJ1-1

DNA: TGTGCCATCAGACAGGGGGGACCTAACTATGGCTACACCTTC
CDR3: CAIRQGGPNYGYTF
V: TRBV10-3
D: TRBD1
size: -
J: TRBJ1-2

DNA: TGTGCCAGCAGCTCTCCCGGGACAGGGGGGGAAAAACTGTTTTTT
CDR3: CASSSPGTGGEKLFF
V: TRBV7-9
D: TRBD1
size: many
J: TRBJ1-4

DNA: TGTGCCAGCAGCTTAGGGGTACACAAAAACAGTCAGTACTTC
CDR3: CASSLGVHKNSQYF
V: TRBV5-6
D: -
size: -
J: TRBJ2-4

DNA: TGTGCCAGAGGGACTAGCGGGAACACAGATACGCAGTATTTT
CDR3: CARGTSGNTDTQYF
V: TRBV7-9
D: TRBD2
size: -
J: TRBJ2-3

DNA: TGCGCCAGCAGCCCCAACGGGGGAAATTACAATGAGCAGTTCTTC
CDR3: CASSPNGGNYNEQFF
V: TRBV5-1
D: -
size: -
J: TRBJ2-1

DNA: TGTGCCAGCAGTGGGCAAGACAGGGAGACTGAAAAACTGTTTTTT
CDR3: CASSGQDRETEKLFF
V: TRBV25-1
D: TRBD1
size: -
J: TRBJ1-4

DNA: TGTGCCATCAGCCGGGATTCCATGAACACTGAAGCTTTCTTT
CDR3: CAISRDSMNTEAFF
V: TRBV10-3
D: -
size: -
J: TRBJ1-1

DNA: TGTGCCACCAGCAGAGATCCCGGGGATGGCTACACCTTC
CDR3: CATSRDPGDGYTF
V: TRBV15
D: -
size: few
J: TRBJ1-2

DNA: TGTGCCAGCAGTTCCCCGGGACTAGCGGGAGGGGCAAACATTCAGTACTTC
CDR3: CASSSPGLAGGANIQYF
V: TRBV28
D: TRBD2
size: -
J: TRBJ2-4

DNA: TGTGCCAGCAGCCTCGGGAGCCTCTCCTACAATGAGCAGTTCTTC
CDR3: CASSLGSLSYNEQFF
V: TRBV27
D: -
size: -
J: TRBJ2-1

DNA: TGTGCCAGCAGTGACCGGGGGAGCGAGCAGTACTTC
CDR3: CASSDRGSEQYF
V: TRBV2
D: -
size: -
J: TRBJ2-7

DNA: TGTGCCAGCAGTTCCCGACAGGGTTCGGCACCCCTCCACTTT
CDR3: CASSSRQGSAPLHF
V: TRBV28
D: TRBD1
size: -
J: TRBJ1-6

DNA: TGTGCCAGCAGCTCCCAGATGAGCGGGGGTTCCTACGAGCAGTACTTC
CDR3: CASSSQMSGGSYEQYF
V: TRBV7-9
D: TRBD2
size: -
J: TRBJ2-7

DNA: TGTGCCAGCAGCGCCACAGGGGTCGCGAACACCGGGGAGCTGTTTTTT
CDR3: CASSATGVANTGELFF
V: TRBV11-3
D: TRBD1
size: -
J: TRBJ2-2

DNA: TGTGCCAGCAGAGCCGGGACAGATGGCAATCAGCCCCAGCATTTT
CDR3: CASRAGTDGNQPQHF
V: TRBV6-1
D: TRBD1
size: -
J: TRBJ1-5

DNA: TGCGCCAGCAGCCTAAGCGGGGGGGCGAGGAATGAGCAGTTCTTC
CDR3: CASSLSGGARNEQFF
V: TRBV5-1
D: TRBD2
size: once
J: TRBJ2-1

DNA: TGTGCCAGCAGCCCTTACAAGTCCATGAACACTGAAGCTTTCTTT
CDR3: CASSPYKSMNTEAFF
V: TRBV6-1
D: -
size: -
J: TRBJ1-1

DNA: TGTGCCAGCAGTTTCCAGGGGGGCAGGCAGCCCCAGCATTTT
CDR3: CASSFQGGRQPQHF
V: TRBV28
D: TRBD1
size: -
J: TRBJ1-5

DNA: TGTGCCAGCAGGCGATACAGGGCCCTAAGCTATAATTCACCCCTCCACTTT
CDR3: CASRRYRALSYNSPLHF
V: TRBV27
D: -
size: -
J: TRBJ1-6

DNA: TGTGCCAGCAGTCCCCGACAGGCTTGGTCCACTGATGGCTACACCTTC
CDR3: CASSPRQAWSTDGYTF
V: TRBV27
D: -
size: -
J: TRBJ1-2